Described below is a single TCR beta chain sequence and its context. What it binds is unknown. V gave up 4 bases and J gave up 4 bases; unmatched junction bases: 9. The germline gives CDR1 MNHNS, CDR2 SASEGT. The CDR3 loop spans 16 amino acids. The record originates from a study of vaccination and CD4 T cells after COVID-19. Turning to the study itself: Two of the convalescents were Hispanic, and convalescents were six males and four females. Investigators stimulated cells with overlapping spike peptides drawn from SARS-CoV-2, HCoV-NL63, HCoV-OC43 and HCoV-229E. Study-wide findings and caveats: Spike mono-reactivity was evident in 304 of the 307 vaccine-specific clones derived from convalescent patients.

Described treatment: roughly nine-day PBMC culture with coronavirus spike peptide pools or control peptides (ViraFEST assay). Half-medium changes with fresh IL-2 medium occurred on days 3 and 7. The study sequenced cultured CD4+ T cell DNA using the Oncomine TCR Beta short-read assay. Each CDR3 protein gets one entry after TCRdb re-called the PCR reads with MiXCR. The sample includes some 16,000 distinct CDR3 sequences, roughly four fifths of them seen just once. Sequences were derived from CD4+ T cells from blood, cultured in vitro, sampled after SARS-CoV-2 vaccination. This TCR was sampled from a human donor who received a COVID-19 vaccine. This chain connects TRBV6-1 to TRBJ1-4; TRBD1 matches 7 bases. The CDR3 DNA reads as TGTGCCAGCAGTGCAAATCGACAGGGCGGTAATGAAAAACTGTTTTTT. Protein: CASSANRQGGNEKLFF.